The present TCR beta chain was sequenced within a study of T cell repertoires in cytomegalovirus infection. About the study: From public TCR beta signatures came an indication of both CMV infection and matching HLA type.

CDR3 length: 15 residues. Germline loops: CDR1 MGHRA, CDR2 YSYEKL. Broader study findings: The cumulative frequency of public TCR beta families distinguished individuals who carried CMV together with the relevant HLA.

TCRdb redid the calling of the reads with MiXCR, one entry per CDR3 protein. The sample carries roughly 630,000 distinct CDR3 sequences, less than 25% recorded once. As to this clonotype: Its cognate antigen is unknown. Its ends do not fully match the called genes, so a read error is possible.

The sequence came from a human donor in good health (CMV status not recorded). Some clones in this sample may be carry-over from other donors' samples. This chain uses TRBV4-1 with TRBJ1-6; no firm D call. The specimen sequenced was CD8+ T cells from PBMCs. This CDR3 is CTSSRGPSYNSPLHF. The CDR3 DNA reads TGCACCAGCAGCCGCGGGCCCTCCTATAATTCACCCCTCCACTTT.